This note documents a single TCR beta chain sequence. Its antigen remains unidentified. TCRdb reprocessed the reads via MiXCR and lists one record per CDR3 protein. The table lists 110,000 to 150,000 distinct CDR3 sequences, approximately 30% of them singletons. These data belong to a study of T cell repertoires in cytomegalovirus infection. Study information: Alongside well-studied HLA-B-restricted CMV epitopes, recently identified HLA-C-restricted CMV epitopes were also used. Matching HLA type, along with CMV infection, was indicated by public TCR beta signatures. The study, taken as a whole, reports: The ex vivo response was dominated by HLA-C-restricted CMV-specific TCR beta clonotypes.

Trimming removed 0 bases at V and 6 bases at J, with 15 bases between. Germline values: CDR1 MNHEY, CDR2 SMNVEV (reference sequence). This CDR3 region has 15 residues. The receptor was derived from a human donor in good health (CMV status not recorded). Some clones in this sample may be carry-over from other donors' samples. This chain connects TRBV27 to TRBJ2-7, with D possibly TRBD1 on 6 matching bases. Source: CD8+ T cells from cultured PBMCs, taken from culture after CMV antigen stimulation. The CDR3, as DNA: TGTGCCAGCAGTTTATCTGGGGGCGGTTCAGGCGAGCAGTACTTC. This codes for CASSLSGGGSGEQYF.